A selection of T cell receptor beta chains follows, all from one sample in a study of T cell responses to AZD1222 COVID-19 vaccine. Here immunoSEQ multiplex PCR was the method, and the copy in TCRdb shows in-frame clones only, minus some. The profile shows about 79,000 clones, about 88% of them singletons. Sequenced here: peripheral blood, sampled 28 days after the second AZD1222 dose. The receptors shown here come from an adult who received the AZD1222 COVID-19 vaccine. Each CDR3 is given with its conserved first and last residue. Each record gives: D gene, CDR3 length, clone size, V gene, J gene, CDR3 protein, CDR3 DNA. D genes are given only for firm matches. Clone size is given for some rows only: seen once, a few or many times, or a class if the clone is expanded.

TRBD2	19	.	TRBV5-1	TRBJ2-3	CASSLSPGLAPTSTDTQYF	TGCGCCAGCAGCTTGAGTCCGGGACTAGCGCCGACTAGCACAGATACGCAGTATTTT
TRBD1	13	.	TRBV29-1	TRBJ1-2	CSVQPGQLYGYTF	TGCAGCGTCCAACCGGGACAGCTTTATGGCTACACCTTC
TRBD2	18	.	TRBV5-4	TRBJ2-1	CASSAIETRRGYTNEQFF	TGTGCCAGCAGCGCAATTGAGACTAGGCGGGGGTATACGAATGAGCAGTTCTTC
TRBD2	15	once	TRBV7-2	TRBJ2-7	CASSLEGTRIYEQYF	TGTGCCAGCAGCTTAGAGGGGACTAGAATCTACGAGCAGTACTTC
.	15	.	TRBV5-1	TRBJ2-5	CASRAPGVGQETQYF	TGCGCCAGCAGGGCTCCAGGGGTGGGCCAAGAGACCCAGTACTTC
.	13	.	TRBV5-8	TRBJ2-5	CASSFQGGETQYF	TGTGCCAGCAGCTTCCAGGGGGGGGAGACCCAGTACTTC
.	14	.	TRBV5-5	TRBJ1-5	CASSWELGNQPQHF	TGTGCCAGCAGCTGGGAACTCGGCAATCAGCCCCAGCATTTT
TRBD1	15	.	TRBV9	TRBJ1-2	CASSLRTGQNYGYTF	TGTGCCAGCAGCCTGCGGACAGGGCAAAACTATGGCTACACCTTC
TRBD2	16	.	TRBV12-5	TRBJ2-1	CASGLGLAEGYNEQFF	TGTGCTAGTGGTTTGGGGCTAGCGGAGGGATACAATGAGCAGTTCTTC
.	13	few	TRBV5-1	TRBJ2-4	CASSSLPRGIQYF	TGCGCCAGCAGCTCCCTCCCACGCGGCATTCAGTACTTC
.	13	.	TRBV19	TRBJ1-2	CASSPRYHYGYTF	TGTGCCAGTAGTCCCCGTTATCACTATGGCTACACCTTC
.	15	.	TRBV7-2	TRBJ1-5	CASSEGGGSNQPQHF	TGTGCCAGCAGCGAGGGGGGGGGCAGCAATCAGCCCCAGCATTTT
TRBD2	15	few	TRBV9	TRBJ2-7	CASSVDVGEGREQYF	TGTGCCAGCAGCGTAGATGTGGGGGAGGGCCGCGAGCAGTACTTC
.	14	.	TRBV4-2	TRBJ1-4	CASSHPERREKLFF	TGTGCCAGCAGCCATCCCGAACGGCGGGAAAAACTGTTTTTT
.	13	.	TRBV6-5	TRBJ1-4	CASSYGGDEKLFF	TGTGCCAGCAGTTACGGCGGGGATGAAAAACTGTTTTTT
TRBD1	14	once	TRBV6-5	TRBJ2-7	CASSYAGQGDEQYF	TGTGCCAGCAGTTACGCGGGACAGGGGGACGAGCAGTACTTC
.	13	.	TRBV13	TRBJ2-5	CASSYHPQETQYF	TGTGCCAGCAGCTACCACCCCCAAGAGACCCAGTACTTC
.	14	.	TRBV5-1	TRBJ2-3	CASSLAGGTDTQYF	TGCGCCAGCAGCTTGGCAGGGGGCACAGATACGCAGTATTTT
.	13	once	TRBV7-9	TRBJ1-1	CASRETANTEAFF	TGTGCCAGCAGAGAGACAGCTAACACTGAAGCTTTCTTT
TRBD1	13	.	TRBV7-3	TRBJ1-1	CASSNRQGTEAFF	TGTGCCAGCAGCAACCGACAGGGGACTGAAGCTTTCTTT
TRBD1	19	.	TRBV19	TRBJ1-5	CASSTKTGQGDWGSQPQHF	TGTGCCAGTAGTACAAAAACGGGACAGGGTGATTGGGGCAGTCAGCCCCAGCATTTT
.	12	.	TRBV11-3	TRBJ2-5	CASNRRQETQYF	TGTGCCAGCAACCGGCGCCAAGAGACCCAGTACTTC
.	14	.	TRBV3-1/TRBV3-2	TRBJ1-2	CASSQDAGNYGYTF	TGTGCCAGCAGCCAAGATGCAGGGAACTATGGCTACACCTTC
TRBD1	14	.	TRBV6-5	TRBJ2-7	CASSFNRGPYEQYF	TGTGCCAGCAGCTTTAACAGGGGGCCTTACGAGCAGTACTTC
TRBD1	16	.	TRBV30	TRBJ1-4	CAWSVPRQGGWEKLFF	TGTGCCTGGAGTGTACCGCGACAGGGCGGATGGGAAAAACTGTTTTTT
.	13	.	TRBV12-3/TRBV12-4	TRBJ2-5	CASSSGTQETQYF	TGTGCCAGCAGTTCCGGGACCCAAGAGACCCAGTACTTC
TRBD2	13	.	TRBV13	TRBJ2-7	CASSRSGSYEQYF	TGTGCCAGCAGCCGAAGCGGGAGCTACGAGCAGTACTTC
.	11	few	TRBV6-2/TRBV6-3	TRBJ1-2	CASSGGRGYTF	TGTGCCAGCAGTGGTGGCCGGGGCTACACCTTC
TRBD2	17	.	TRBV13	TRBJ2-1	CASSLMVASGRYNEQFF	TGTGCCAGCAGCTTAATGGTGGCTAGCGGGAGGTACAATGAGCAGTTCTTC
.	11	.	TRBV29-1	TRBJ1-6	CSVVGGLPLHF	TGCAGCGTTGTGGGGGGTCTACCCCTCCACTTT
.	15	.	TRBV19	TRBJ1-5	CASSIGVNSYQPQHF	TGTGCCAGTAGTATCGGTGTGAACTCCTATCAGCCCCAGCATTTT
.	15	.	TRBV3-1/TRBV3-2	TRBJ2-2	CASSQDVASTGELFF	TGTGCCAGCAGCCAAGATGTAGCGAGCACCGGGGAGCTGTTTTTT
.	13	once	TRBV7-9	TRBJ1-4	CASSLGSAEKLFF	TGTGCCAGCAGCTTAGGATCGGCAGAAAAACTGTTTTTT
.	11	few	TRBV10-3	TRBJ1-1	CAISEATEAFF	TGTGCCATCAGTGAGGCCACTGAAGCTTTCTTT
TRBD1	15	.	TRBV28	TRBJ1-5	CASSLDRGPNQPQHF	TGTGCCAGCAGTTTAGACAGGGGCCCGAATCAGCCCCAGCATTTT
.	14	.	TRBV27	TRBJ2-1	CASSKLSRNVEQFF	TGTGCCAGCAGTAAGTTATCCCGTAATGTTGAGCAGTTCTTC
.	14	.	TRBV5-1	TRBJ2-7	CASVPLGGVNEQYF	TGCGCCAGCGTCCCCCTAGGGGGGGTGAACGAGCAGTACTTC
TRBD2	13	.	TRBV6-5	TRBJ2-4	CASSQAGTLLQYF	TGTGCCAGCAGCCAAGCGGGAACTTTACTTCAGTACTTC
.	13	.	TRBV6-5	TRBJ1-5	CASSHRGNQPQHF	TGTGCCAGCAGTCACAGAGGGAATCAGCCCCAGCATTTT
TRBD2	13	.	TRBV29-1	TRBJ2-3	CSVDGRGTDTQYF	TGCAGCGTTGACGGGAGGGGCACAGATACGCAGTATTTT
.	13	.	TRBV18	TRBJ1-1	CASSREGNTEAFF	TGTGCCAGCTCACGGGAGGGGAACACTGAAGCTTTCTTT
.	20	.	TRBV27	TRBJ2-5	CASSPTGAVSRGAYQETQYF	TGTGCCAGCAGTCCCACGGGGGCGGTCTCAAGGGGGGCGTACCAAGAGACCCAGTACTTC
.	13	.	TRBV18	TRBJ1-2	CASSPGTSDGYTF	TGTGCCAGCTCTCCCGGGACATCTGATGGCTACACCTTC
.	19	once	TRBV19	TRBJ2-7	CASSMGMLRQLPTKYEQYF	TGTGCCAGTAGTATGGGGATGCTACGGCAATTACCGACAAAGTACGAGCAGTACTTC
TRBD2	16	.	TRBV3-1/TRBV3-2	TRBJ2-4	CASSQVSGTAKNIQYF	TGTGCCAGCAGCCAAGTCAGCGGGACGGCCAAAAACATTCAGTACTTC
TRBD1	14	once	TRBV7-2	TRBJ2-7	CASSFPGQTYEQYF	TGTGCCAGCAGCTTCCCGGGACAGACCTACGAGCAGTACTTC
.	16	.	TRBV7-3	TRBJ2-3	CASSPDRISSTDTQYF	TGTGCCAGCAGCCCAGACAGAATATCTAGCACAGATACGCAGTATTTT
.	15	.	TRBV24-1	TRBJ2-1	CATSSGTALYNEQFF	TGTGCCACCAGTAGCGGGACAGCTCTCTACAATGAGCAGTTCTTC
.	16	few	TRBV4-1	TRBJ2-2	CASSQGSSVNTGELFF	TGCGCCAGCAGCCAAGGGTCCAGCGTAAACACCGGGGAGCTGTTTTTT
.	15	.	TRBV6-5	TRBJ2-5	CASSPRSRRDETQYF	TGTGCCAGCAGTCCCCGGTCAAGGCGGGACGAGACCCAGTACTTC
.	13	.	TRBV11-1	TRBJ1-1	CASSSQGGTEAFF	TGTGCCAGCAGCTCCCAGGGTGGTACTGAAGCTTTCTTT
TRBD1	15	.	TRBV29-1	TRBJ1-1	CSGVGGRGGKTEAFF	TGCAGCGGTGTAGGGGGCCGGGGTGGAAAAACTGAAGCTTTCTTT